A selection of T cell receptor beta chains follows, all from one sample in a study of memory CD4+ T cells and cytomegalovirus serostatus. Repertoires were generated with immunoSEQ multiplex PCR, while TCRdb's copy carries only in-frame clones and drops some. The sample carries some 67,000 clones, around 76% recorded once. The sample comprised memory CD4+ T cells from blood. Receptors originate from an adult in good health and CMV-seropositive. Both conserved end residues are part of each CDR3. D genes are given only for firm matches. Size is stated for part of the rows, as once, few or many counts, or as a class when the clone is expanded.

TRBD1	TRBV28	TRBJ1-5	NA	TGTGCCAGCAGTTTGACCTCCGGGACAGGGGGCCATCAGCCCCAGCATTTT	CASSLTSGTGGHQPQHF
NA	TRBV4-2	TRBJ2-1	NA	TGTGCCAGCAGCCAAGTAAGAACGGAGAACAATGAGCAGTTCTTC	CASSQVRTENNEQFF
NA	TRBV7-6	TRBJ1-5	NA	TGTGCCAGCAGCTTGGGCCTTGATCAGCCCCAGCATTTT	CASSLGLDQPQHF
TRBD1	TRBV5-6	TRBJ2-7	NA	TGTGCCAGCAGCTTGGCCCCGGGACAGGGAGCCTACGAGCAGTACTTC	CASSLAPGQGAYEQYF
TRBD2	TRBV11-2	TRBJ2-5	NA	TGTGCCAGCAGACGGGGGACTAGCGGGGGCCAAGAGACCCAGTACTTC	CASRRGTSGGQETQYF
NA	TRBV7-2	TRBJ1-1	few	TGTGCCAGCAGCTTAGAAGCTTTCTTT	CASSLEAFF
TRBD1	TRBV29-1	TRBJ1-4	few	TGCAGCGTTGTCGGGACAGAGGGTGAAAAACTGTTTTTT	CSVVGTEGEKLFF
NA	TRBV28	TRBJ1-5	NA	TGTGCCAGCAGTTTAATCCGGGGAAAGTTGGCCCAGCATTTT	CASSLIRGKLAQHF
NA	TRBV14	TRBJ2-7	NA	TGTGCCAGCAGCCTCTACATAAGTAGTGAGCAGTACTTC	CASSLYISSEQYF
NA	TRBV19	TRBJ2-7	NA	TGTGCCAGTAGTATTACAGGCCCCTACGAGCAGTACTTC	CASSITGPYEQYF
TRBD1	TRBV29-1	TRBJ2-7	NA	TGCAGCGTTGAAGAGGGAGATGGGACAGGTGGCGAGCAGTACTTC	CSVEEGDGTGGEQYF
NA	TRBV30	TRBJ1-2	NA	TGTGCCTGGAGTTTAGGGAGGTATGGCTACACCTTC	CAWSLGRYGYTF
NA	TRBV16	TRBJ2-7	few	TGTGCCAGCAGCCAATTGGGCAGCGACGAGCAGTACTTC	CASSQLGSDEQYF
NA	TRBV4-2	TRBJ1-3	NA	TGTGCCAGCAGCCAAGAAACTGGGGACTCTGGAAACACCATATATTTT	CASSQETGDSGNTIYF
TRBD1	TRBV29-1	TRBJ2-6	once	TGCAGCGTTGCTACATTGGACAGGGGATTCTCTGGGGCCAACGTCCTGACTTTC	CSVATLDRGFSGANVLTF
NA	TRBV2	TRBJ2-3	NA	TGTGCCAGCAAAGGGACCGTTAGCACAGATACGCAGTATTTT	CASKGTVSTDTQYF
NA	TRBV5-6	TRBJ2-1	few	TGTGCCAGCACCCTAGTTACATACTCCTACAATGAGCAGTTCTTC	CASTLVTYSYNEQFF
NA	TRBV5-1	TRBJ2-1	NA	TGCGCCAGCAGCTTGTTGGGCGGGGTGGGATACAATGAGCAGTTCTTC	CASSLLGGVGYNEQFF
NA	TRBV11-2	TRBJ2-3	NA	TGTGCCAGCAGCACCCGGGGGGCCAGCACAGATACGCAGTATTTT	CASSTRGASTDTQYF
NA	TRBV18	TRBJ1-2	NA	TGTGCCAGCTCCCCGAAGACAGAGAGTGGCTACACCTTC	CASSPKTESGYTF
TRBD1	TRBV7-8	TRBJ2-3	NA	TGTGCCAGCAGCGCCGGGACAGGGGAAGCAGATACGCAGTATTTT	CASSAGTGEADTQYF
TRBD1	TRBV11-2	TRBJ1-3	NA	TGTGCCAGCAGTTATGCAGGGGGCGCCTCTGGAAACACCATATATTTT	CASSYAGGASGNTIYF
NA	TRBV2	TRBJ2-6	NA	TGTGCCAGCAGTAAAGAGGGAACTGGGGCCAACGTCCTGACTTTC	CASSKEGTGANVLTF
TRBD2	TRBV30	TRBJ2-3	NA	TGTGCCTGGAGCCCCCGGGAGCGGGGGGGGACAGATACGCAGTATTTT	CAWSPRERGGTDTQYF
NA	TRBV2	TRBJ1-2	NA	TGTGCCAGCAGTGAAGCGCTCACCTTGAGCTACACCTTC	CASSEALTLSYTF
TRBD1	TRBV5-1	TRBJ1-1	NA	TGCGCCAGCAGCCGGGGGGCAGGGGGCGTCACTGAAGCTTTCTTT	CASSRGAGGVTEAFF
TRBD2	TRBV6-1	TRBJ2-7	few	TGTGCCAGCAGTGAAGGACTAGCAGGCTCCTACGAGCAGTACTTC	CASSEGLAGSYEQYF
NA	TRBV28	TRBJ1-5	NA	TGTGCCATCATAGACGGGGGGCCCAATCAGCCCCAGCATTTT	CAIIDGGPNQPQHF
NA	TRBV5-6	TRBJ2-2	NA	TGTGCCAGCAGCGCGGGACCGACTGCCAGCGGGGAGCTGTTTTTT	CASSAGPTASGELFF